Listed here are 18 T cell receptor beta chains from one sample, sequenced in a study of T cells in Graves' hyperthyroidism and ophthalmopathy. It was RNA transcripts that yielded the amplified TCR beta CDR3 regions. In the first-round RT-PCR of the TCR CDR3, the HTBI primer set was used. Each CDR3 protein gets one entry after TCRdb re-called the multiplex PCR reads with MiXCR. In the table there are roughly 740,000 distinct CDR3 sequences, roughly 17% of which are singletons. Sequenced input: blood. The origin of the receptors is a man younger than 35 with Graves' hyperthyroidism.

This clonotype was observed a few times. A single base separates this from a much larger clone, so it may be a read error. The rearrangement uses TRBV28 and TRBJ2-7, with 9 bases identical to TRBD2. Trimming at V came to 0 bases and at J to 7 bases, leaving 10 bases not matched to a gene. Germline V gives CDR1 MDHEN, CDR2 SYDVKM. The CDR3 is 16 amino acids. The CDR3 protein is CASSLWTSGCLGEQYF. The CDR3 DNA reads TGTGCCAGCAGTTTATGGACTAGCGGATGTCTGGGGGAGCAGTACTTC.

The CDR3, as DNA: TGTGCCAGCAGCCACCACAGGGGCTCTGAAGCTTTCTTT. Its protein product is CASSHHRGSEAFF. The chain links TRBV3-1 to TRBJ1-1, with 7 nucleotides matching TRBD1. The V gene's germline CDR1 is LGHDT and CDR2 YNNKEL (reference sequence). The V and J ends lost 3 bases and 6 bases, in that order; junction bases with no gene match: 4. CDR3 length: 13 amino acids.

The chain employs TRBV20-1 and TRBJ2-3, with TRBD1 matching over 8 bases. The trim removed 4 bases at V and 2 bases at J, leaving 2 bases unmatched. Germline V gives CDR1 DFQATT, CDR2 SNEGSKA (reference sequence). CDR3 size: 13 residues. The CDR3 loop is CSATGGHTDTQYF. CDR3 nucleotide sequence: TGCAGTGCTACAGGGGGCCACACAGATACGCAGTATTTT.

This chain uses TRBV24-1 with TRBJ1-6; TRBD1 might be the D (6 bases). The CDR3 is made up of 13 amino acids. Germline values: CDR1 KGHDR, CDR2 SFDVKD. Trimming stripped 5 bases from V and 8 bases from J, with 9 bases between. The CDR3 DNA sequence: TGTGCCACCAGTGCGGCAGGGGATTCACCCCTCCACTTT. Translating it yields CATSAAGDSPLHF.

This clonotype was detected many times. This chain connects TRBV7-9 to TRBJ2-5, with D possibly TRBD1 on 5 matching bases. V dropped 7 bases and J dropped 5 bases, with 11 bases sitting between them. The CDR3 sequence is 12 residues long. Germline V CDR1 and CDR2: SEHNR, FQNEAQ (reference sequence). DNA of the CDR3: TGTGCCAGCATCTCGTCAGGGGAGACCCAGTACTTC. It is translated as CASISSGETQYF. The full variable domain, its missing parts supplied by reference TRBV7-9 and TRBJ2-5, is DTGVSQNPRHKITKRGQNVTFRCDPISEHNRLYWYRQTLGQGPEFLTYFQNEAQLEKSRLLSDRFSAERPKGSFSTLEIQRTEQGDSAMYLCASISSGETQYFGPGTRLLVL.

This clonotype was seen ten or more times. This chain uses TRBV2 with TRBJ2-7; 9 nucleotides match TRBD1. The junction had 12 bases not matched to a gene; V was cut back by 10 bases and J by 2 bases. The CDR3 is made up of 15 amino acids. Germline lookup yields CDR1 SNHLY and CDR2 FYNNEI. CDR3 in amino acids: CATPRRGTGPYEQYF. CDR3 in DNA: TGTGCCACCCCGAGGAGGGGGACAGGGCCCTACGAGCAGTACTTC.

V usage is TRBV15 and J usage is TRBJ2-7; TRBD2 aligns across 11 bases. J gave up 2 bases and V 4 bases, and 10 bases lay outside the gene matches. In germline, CDR1 is LNHNV, CDR2 YYDKDF (reference sequence). The CDR3 contains 17 residues. The CDR3 DNA reads as TGTGCCACCAGCACCCTTTCTAGCGGGAGGTCAGCCTACGAGCAGTACTTC. Its translation: CATSTLSSGRSAYEQYF.

This clonotype was seen at least ten times. The chain carries TRBV19 and TRBJ2-1; perhaps TRBD1 as D (7 bases). V was pared by 9 bases and J by 3 bases, with 12 bases between. The CDR3 length is 13 residues. Germline lookup yields CDR1 LNHDA and CDR2 SQIVND (reference sequence). CDR3 region: CASRQGGYNEQFF. DNA of the CDR3: TGTGCCAGCCGACAGGGAGGCTACAATGAGCAGTTCTTC. The full variable domain, with the rest looked up from reference TRBV19 and TRBJ2-1, is DGGITQSPKYLFRKEGQNVTLSCEQNLNHDAMYWYRQDPGQGLRLIYYSQIVNDFQKGDIAEGYSVSREKKESFPLTVTSAQKNPTAFYLCASRQGGYNEQFFGPGTRLTVL.

This clonotype was detected a few times. This CDR3 is CASSSPRTGHYEQYF. For the CDR3, the DNA is TGTGCCAGCAGCTCGCCCAGGACAGGGCACTACGAGCAGTACTTC. The chain couples TRBV5-5 to TRBJ2-7, with 8 bases matching TRBD1. This CDR3 is 15 amino acids long. CDR1 SGHKS and CDR2 YYEKEE come from the germline V gene (reference sequence). Trimming cost V 3 bases and J 3 bases; bases outside gene matches: 8.

This clonotype has a handful of counts. A junction end diverges from the germline sequence, so it may reflect a read error. The chain couples TRBV15 to TRBJ1-2; no firm D call. CDR3 length equals 12 residues. CDR1 is LNHNV and CDR2 is YYDKDF in the germline V gene (reference sequence). The chain's CDR3 is CATGRGLAGYTF. DNA of the CDR3: TGTGCCACCGGCAGAGGACTGGCTGGCTACACCTTC.

Only a few counts were recorded for this clonotype. This CDR3 is CASSSGISNQPQHF. Here the CDR3 DNA reads TGTGCCAGCAGTTCAGGAATCAGCAATCAGCCCCAGCATTTT. V usage is TRBV12-3 or TRBV12-4 and J usage is TRBJ1-5; unclear D gene. Trimming removed 4 bases from V and 1 base from J, with 8 bases in between. The CDR3 sequence is 14 residues long.

This chain uses TRBV28 with TRBJ2-6; 7 nucleotides match TRBD1. V lost 6 bases and J lost 4; bases outside the gene matches: 9. Germline V gene data show CDR1 as MDHEN and CDR2 as SYDVKM. There are 16 residues in the CDR3. CDR3 in amino acids: CASRPATGSGANVLTF. CDR3 coding DNA: TGTGCCAGCAGACCAGCGACAGGGTCCGGGGCCAACGTCCTGACTTTC.

This clonotype was counted only a few times. V and J are TRBV18 and TRBJ1-2, with TRBD1 matching over 8 bases. The CDR3 has 17 residues. Per the germline V gene, CDR1 is KGHSH and CDR2 is LQKENI. Trimming removed 2 bases from V and 4 bases from J; junction bases left unmatched: 12. CDR3 bases: TGTGCCAGCTCACCAGGGGGTGGACAGGGAATGACCTATGGCTACACCTTC. It translates to CASSPGGGQGMTYGYTF.

The genes are TRBV19 and TRBJ2-7; unclear D gene. This CDR3 region has 14 residues. Between the trimmed V and J ends, which lost 3 bases and 3 bases, there was a span of 12 bases. Germline V gene sequence: CDR1 LNHDA, CDR2 SQIVND (reference sequence). Here the CDR3 DNA reads TGTGCCAGTAGTATTATCGGTCCATACTACGAGCAGTACTTC. This codes for CASSIIGPYYEQYF.

This clonotype has at least ten counts. This chain links TRBV27 with TRBJ1-1; 7 bases agree with TRBD1. The germline CDR1 and CDR2 sequences are MNHEY and SMNVEV (reference sequence). The V gene end was trimmed by 2 bases and the J gene end by 4 bases; junction bases not matched to a gene: 13. The CDR3 consists of 17 residues. CDR3 sequence reads: CASSLRGGGLGSTEAFF. Written as DNA, the CDR3 is TGTGCCAGCAGTTTAAGAGGGGGCGGATTAGGGAGCACTGAAGCTTTCTTT.

This clonotype was detected a few times. The CDR3 DNA is TGCAGTGCTGTTGGGGGGGCGCGAGACACTGAAGCTTTCTTT. Amino acids: CSAVGGARDTEAFF. The chain links TRBV20-1 to TRBJ1-1, with D maybe TRBD1 (6 bases). The germline gives CDR1 DFQATT, CDR2 SNEGSKA (reference sequence). The CDR3 consists of 14 residues. V gave up 5 bases and J gave up 3 bases, with 16 bases separating them.

This clonotype was seen more than once but under ten times. The chain recombines TRBV6-2 or TRBV6-3 with TRBJ1-1; no firm D call. Germline CDR1 is MNHEY and CDR2 is SVGEGT. V lost 0 bases and J lost 1, with 6 bases in between. The CDR3 is made up of 14 amino acids. The CDR3 DNA follows: TGTGCCAGCAGTTACTCCCCTACGAACACTGAAGCTTTCTTT. Translation: CASSYSPTNTEAFF.

Only a few counts were recorded for this clonotype. CDR3 sequence: CASMVGPRSGANVLTF. DNA for the CDR3: TGTGCCAGCATGGTGGGACCGCGCTCTGGGGCCAACGTCCTGACTTTC. This chain connects TRBV2 to TRBJ2-6; D tentatively reads TRBD1 or TRBD2 (5 bases each). Germline V gene lookup returns CDR1 SNHLY and CDR2 FYNNEI. V gave up 7 bases and J gave up 0 bases, with 13 bases separating them. This CDR3 is 16 amino acids long.